These T cell receptor beta chains were read from a single sample in a study of shared clonotypes between healthy human individuals. Clones were read by immunoSEQ multiplex PCR, and TCRdb kept only the in-frame ones, dropping some. The sample records about 2.4 million clones, 80% to 95% being singletons. Sequencing used naive CD4+ T cells from PBMCs. The receptor set was obtained from a man younger than 30 in good health. Some clones in this sample may be carry-over from other donors' samples. The CDR3 runs from the conserved cysteine through the conserved F or W. D genes are given only for firm matches. Clone sizes are given selectively: once, few, many, or a class where the clone is expanded.

v_call: TRBV7-8
d_call: .
cdr3_length: 15
clone_size: once
j_call: TRBJ1-2
cdr3_aa: CASSLLGLTHYGYTF
cdr3_nt: TGTGCCAGCAGCTTGCTAGGGCTGACACACTATGGCTACACCTTC

v_call: TRBV6-1
d_call: TRBD2
cdr3_length: 16
clone_size: .
j_call: TRBJ2-2
cdr3_aa: CASSENPSGGTGELFF
cdr3_nt: TGTGCCAGCAGTGAAAACCCTAGCGGGGGCACCGGGGAGCTGTTTTTT

v_call: TRBV18
d_call: .
cdr3_length: 15
clone_size: .
j_call: TRBJ2-1
cdr3_aa: CASSPGGEFYNEQFF
cdr3_nt: TGTGCCAGCTCACCAGGAGGGGAGTTCTACAATGAGCAGTTCTTC

v_call: TRBV5-1
d_call: TRBD2
cdr3_length: 15
clone_size: .
j_call: TRBJ2-7
cdr3_aa: CASTLTAGVSYEQYF
cdr3_nt: TGCGCCAGCACCTTAACGGCGGGAGTATCCTACGAGCAGTACTTC

v_call: TRBV28
d_call: .
cdr3_length: 11
clone_size: .
j_call: TRBJ2-1
cdr3_aa: CASRNSGRKFF
cdr3_nt: TGTGCCAGCAGGAATTCGGGACGAAAGTTCTTC

v_call: TRBV10-3
d_call: .
cdr3_length: 13
clone_size: .
j_call: TRBJ1-5
cdr3_aa: CAILPLLNQPQHF
cdr3_nt: TGTGCCATCTTACCACTCCTCAATCAGCCCCAGCATTTT

v_call: TRBV18
d_call: .
cdr3_length: 15
clone_size: .
j_call: TRBJ2-4
cdr3_aa: CASSATPGVVHIQYF
cdr3_nt: TGTGCCAGCTCAGCCACCCCTGGAGTGGTGCACATTCAGTACTTC

v_call: TRBV9
d_call: TRBD2
cdr3_length: 15
clone_size: .
j_call: TRBJ2-5
cdr3_aa: CASSATGGAMETQYF
cdr3_nt: TGTGCCAGCAGCGCCACGGGGGGGGCGATGGAGACCCAGTACTTC

v_call: TRBV6-6
d_call: .
cdr3_length: 14
clone_size: .
j_call: TRBJ2-2
cdr3_aa: CAATGTPGPGELFF
cdr3_nt: TGTGCCGCAACCGGGACCCCAGGACCCGGGGAGCTGTTTTTT

v_call: TRBV6-1
d_call: .
cdr3_length: 11
clone_size: .
j_call: TRBJ2-7
cdr3_aa: CASNPRAEQYF
cdr3_nt: TGTGCCAGCAATCCCCGGGCCGAGCAGTACTTC

v_call: TRBV5-4
d_call: .
cdr3_length: 12
clone_size: .
j_call: TRBJ2-1
cdr3_aa: CASKSPRDEQFF
cdr3_nt: TGTGCCAGCAAAAGCCCCCGGGATGAGCAGTTCTTC

v_call: TRBV9
d_call: TRBD2
cdr3_length: 15
clone_size: .
j_call: TRBJ2-1
cdr3_aa: CASSPQGREVNEQFF
cdr3_nt: TGTGCCAGCAGCCCCCAAGGGCGGGAGGTTAATGAGCAGTTCTTC

v_call: TRBV7-2
d_call: .
cdr3_length: 14
clone_size: .
j_call: TRBJ2-1
cdr3_aa: CASSLMGSYNEQFF
cdr3_nt: TGTGCCAGCAGCTTAATGGGCAGTTACAATGAGCAGTTCTTC

v_call: TRBV5-1
d_call: .
cdr3_length: 13
clone_size: .
j_call: TRBJ1-4
cdr3_aa: CASSPAPGEKLFF
cdr3_nt: TGCGCCAGCAGCCCCGCCCCAGGGGAAAAACTGTTTTTT

v_call: TRBV7-3
d_call: .
cdr3_length: 14
clone_size: .
j_call: TRBJ2-7
cdr3_aa: CASSPPGTPSLQYF
cdr3_nt: TGTGCCAGCAGCCCACCCGGGACTCCTTCCCTGCAGTACTTC

v_call: TRBV5-5
d_call: .
cdr3_length: 17
clone_size: .
j_call: TRBJ1-2
cdr3_aa: CASSMPRGGAPGYGYTF
cdr3_nt: TGTGCCAGCAGCATGCCGCGGGGAGGGGCGCCTGGATATGGCTACACCTTC

v_call: TRBV5-1
d_call: .
cdr3_length: 16
clone_size: few
j_call: TRBJ2-2
cdr3_aa: CASSLSPRGVGGELFF
cdr3_nt: TGCGCCAGCAGCTTGTCGCCCCGAGGGGTAGGCGGGGAGCTGTTTTTT

v_call: TRBV5-1
d_call: .
cdr3_length: 14
clone_size: .
j_call: TRBJ2-5
cdr3_aa: CASSYDRFQETQYF
cdr3_nt: TGCGCCAGCAGTTACGACCGCTTCCAAGAGACCCAGTACTTC

v_call: TRBV7-9
d_call: TRBD2
cdr3_length: 19
clone_size: .
j_call: TRBJ2-3
cdr3_aa: CASSLEFRSSGRVADTQYF
cdr3_nt: TGTGCCAGCAGCTTAGAGTTTCGCTCTAGCGGGAGGGTGGCAGATACGCAGTATTTT

v_call: TRBV6-4
d_call: .
cdr3_length: 14
clone_size: .
j_call: TRBJ2-7
cdr3_aa: CASSDFPGSYEQYF
cdr3_nt: TGTGCCAGCAGTGACTTTCCCGGGTCTTACGAGCAGTACTTC

v_call: TRBV4-3
d_call: .
cdr3_length: 13
clone_size: .
j_call: TRBJ2-3
cdr3_aa: CASSPGRGTTQYF
cdr3_nt: TGCGCCAGCAGCCCGGGACGAGGGACTACGCAGTATTTT

v_call: TRBV30
d_call: .
cdr3_length: 16
clone_size: few
j_call: TRBJ1-5
cdr3_aa: CAWSVRSPGRNQPQHF
cdr3_nt: TGTGCCTGGAGTGTAAGGTCCCCCGGGCGCAATCAGCCCCAGCATTTT

v_call: TRBV28
d_call: .
cdr3_length: 16
clone_size: .
j_call: TRBJ1-3
cdr3_aa: CASRPTGTLSGNTIYF
cdr3_nt: TGTGCCAGCAGGCCTACAGGGACTCTTTCTGGAAACACCATATATTTT

v_call: TRBV18
d_call: TRBD2
cdr3_length: 15
clone_size: .
j_call: TRBJ2-5
cdr3_aa: CASSLLAGVQETQYF
cdr3_nt: TGTGCCAGCTCACTACTAGCGGGAGTACAAGAGACCCAGTACTTC

v_call: TRBV7-3
d_call: .
cdr3_length: 12
clone_size: .
j_call: TRBJ2-7
cdr3_aa: CASSPNAYEQYF
cdr3_nt: TGTGCCAGCAGCCCAAATGCCTACGAGCAGTACTTC

v_call: TRBV6-4
d_call: TRBD2
cdr3_length: 14
clone_size: .
j_call: TRBJ2-3
cdr3_aa: CASSDLPTSGMFYF
cdr3_nt: TGTGCCAGCAGTGACTTACCTACTAGCGGGATGTTTTATTTT

v_call: TRBV6-6
d_call: TRBD1
cdr3_length: 14
clone_size: .
j_call: TRBJ1-2
cdr3_aa: CASSRDRGRPTSTF
cdr3_nt: TGTGCCAGCAGTCGGGACAGGGGGCGGCCCACCAGCACCTTC

v_call: TRBV7-9
d_call: .
cdr3_length: 16
clone_size: .
j_call: TRBJ1-3
cdr3_aa: CASSLGGSRSGNTIYF
cdr3_nt: TGTGCCAGCAGCTTAGGGGGCTCTCGCTCTGGAAACACCATATATTTT

v_call: TRBV29-1
d_call: TRBD1
cdr3_length: 12
clone_size: .
j_call: TRBJ1-1
cdr3_aa: CSGHRGPTEAFF
cdr3_nt: TGCAGCGGACACAGGGGGCCCACTGAAGCTTTCTTT

v_call: TRBV18
d_call: TRBD2
cdr3_length: 15
clone_size: .
j_call: TRBJ2-1
cdr3_aa: CASSPGVAGVNEQFF
cdr3_nt: TGTGCCAGCTCACCAGGAGTAGCGGGAGTCAATGAGCAGTTCTTC

v_call: TRBV5-1
d_call: TRBD2
cdr3_length: 13
clone_size: .
j_call: TRBJ2-7
cdr3_aa: CASRPSGSHEQYF
cdr3_nt: TGCGCCAGCAGGCCTAGCGGGAGCCACGAGCAGTACTTC

v_call: TRBV28
d_call: TRBD2
cdr3_length: 15
clone_size: .
j_call: TRBJ2-7
cdr3_aa: CASSLWTSGSYEQYF
cdr3_nt: TGTGCCAGCAGTTTATGGACTAGCGGATCCTACGAGCAGTACTTC

v_call: TRBV4-1
d_call: TRBD2
cdr3_length: 12
clone_size: .
j_call: TRBJ2-1
cdr3_aa: CASSQATGGQFF
cdr3_nt: TGCGCCAGCAGCCAAGCGACGGGAGGACAGTTCTTC

v_call: TRBV19
d_call: .
cdr3_length: 13
clone_size: .
j_call: TRBJ2-5
cdr3_aa: CASSIRPGETQYF
cdr3_nt: TGTGCCAGTAGTATTCGCCCGGGGGAGACCCAGTACTTC

v_call: TRBV30
d_call: .
cdr3_length: 13
clone_size: few
j_call: TRBJ1-1
cdr3_aa: CAWGGALNTEAFF
cdr3_nt: TGTGCCTGGGGGGGAGCTCTGAACACTGAAGCTTTCTTT

v_call: TRBV2
d_call: .
cdr3_length: 15
clone_size: few
j_call: TRBJ1-5
cdr3_aa: CASSEQNRDNQPQHF
cdr3_nt: TGTGCCAGCAGTGAACAGAACAGGGACAATCAGCCCCAGCATTTT

v_call: TRBV5-4
d_call: .
cdr3_length: 13
clone_size: .
j_call: TRBJ2-5
cdr3_aa: CASSAQGQETQYF
cdr3_nt: TGTGCCAGCAGCGCACAGGGACAAGAGACCCAGTACTTC

v_call: TRBV28
d_call: .
cdr3_length: 15
clone_size: .
j_call: TRBJ2-1
cdr3_aa: CASRPGAKAYNEQFF
cdr3_nt: TGTGCCAGCCGACCCGGGGCTAAGGCATACAATGAGCAGTTCTTC

v_call: TRBV19
d_call: .
cdr3_length: 16
clone_size: .
j_call: TRBJ2-1
cdr3_aa: CASSIGRQVLYNEQFF
cdr3_nt: TGTGCCAGTAGTATCGGGAGACAAGTTCTCTACAATGAGCAGTTCTTC

v_call: TRBV7-2
d_call: TRBD1
cdr3_length: 17
clone_size: once
j_call: TRBJ1-3
cdr3_aa: CASSSGGVLSSGNTIYF
cdr3_nt: TGTGCCAGCAGCTCAGGGGGGGTCCTCAGCTCTGGAAACACCATATATTTT

v_call: TRBV15
d_call: .
cdr3_length: 10
clone_size: .
j_call: TRBJ2-3
cdr3_aa: CATSRAPTYF
cdr3_nt: TGTGCCACCAGCAGAGCCCCAACGTATTTT

v_call: TRBV28
d_call: .
cdr3_length: 13
clone_size: .
j_call: TRBJ1-1
cdr3_aa: CASSLFRVTEAFF
cdr3_nt: TGTGCCAGCAGTTTGTTCAGGGTCACTGAAGCTTTCTTT

v_call: TRBV19
d_call: .
cdr3_length: 13
clone_size: .
j_call: TRBJ2-5
cdr3_aa: CASPGVYQETQYF
cdr3_nt: TGTGCCAGCCCAGGGGTGTACCAAGAGACCCAGTACTTC

v_call: TRBV18
d_call: TRBD2
cdr3_length: 16
clone_size: .
j_call: TRBJ2-3
cdr3_aa: CASSPLAGSSTDTQYF
cdr3_nt: TGTGCCAGCTCACCACTAGCGGGATCTAGCACAGATACGCAGTATTTT

v_call: TRBV4-2
d_call: .
cdr3_length: 14
clone_size: once
j_call: TRBJ1-3
cdr3_aa: CASSQGMTGNTIYF
cdr3_nt: TGTGCCAGCAGCCAAGGGATGACTGGAAACACCATATATTTT

v_call: TRBV2
d_call: .
cdr3_length: 14
clone_size: .
j_call: TRBJ1-5
cdr3_aa: CASSEGQYNQPQHF
cdr3_nt: TGTGCCAGCAGTGAGGGGCAGTACAATCAGCCCCAGCATTTT

v_call: TRBV5-1
d_call: .
cdr3_length: 15
clone_size: .
j_call: TRBJ1-2
cdr3_aa: CASSLGLDGNYGYTF
cdr3_nt: TGCGCCAGCAGCTTGGGTTTGGACGGTAACTATGGCTACACCTTC

v_call: TRBV7-2
d_call: .
cdr3_length: 13
clone_size: .
j_call: TRBJ2-7
cdr3_aa: CASSLDISYEQYF
cdr3_nt: TGTGCCAGCAGCTTAGACATCTCCTACGAGCAGTACTTC

v_call: TRBV7-3
d_call: TRBD2
cdr3_length: 16
clone_size: .
j_call: TRBJ2-5
cdr3_aa: CASSRGLAGGEETQYF
cdr3_nt: TGTGCCAGCAGCCGGGGACTAGCGGGAGGGGAAGAGACCCAGTACTTC

v_call: TRBV5-4
d_call: TRBD1
cdr3_length: 12
clone_size: .
j_call: TRBJ2-7
cdr3_aa: CASSSTGAEQYF
cdr3_nt: TGTGCCAGCAGCTCGACAGGGGCCGAGCAGTACTTC

v_call: TRBV6-5
d_call: .
cdr3_length: 14
clone_size: .
j_call: TRBJ1-2
cdr3_aa: CASSDPGRFHGYTF
cdr3_nt: TGTGCCAGCAGCGACCCGGGCAGATTCCATGGCTACACCTTC

v_call: TRBV15
d_call: .
cdr3_length: 16
clone_size: .
j_call: TRBJ2-7
cdr3_aa: CATSRVKGHPAVEQYF
cdr3_nt: TGTGCCACCAGCAGAGTGAAGGGGCACCCTGCTGTCGAGCAGTACTTC

v_call: TRBV28
d_call: .
cdr3_length: 14
clone_size: .
j_call: TRBJ1-5
cdr3_aa: CASREGSYYQPQHF
cdr3_nt: TGTGCCAGCAGGGAGGGCAGTTACTATCAGCCCCAGCATTTT

v_call: TRBV29-1
d_call: .
cdr3_length: 14
clone_size: .
j_call: TRBJ2-7
cdr3_aa: CSAEVVHQRGEQYF
cdr3_nt: TGCAGCGCCGAGGTGGTACACCAAAGGGGCGAGCAGTACTTC